The 18 T cell receptor beta chains in this list originate from one sample, sequenced in a study of human T cells and chemical hapten exposure. TCRdb analysed the RACE reads with MiXCR anew, one entry per CDR3 protein. The repertoire consists of tens of thousands of distinct CDR3 sequences, with more than 10% occurring once and the leading ten covering approximately 1.9%. The time point: pre-sensitization, week 0. Sample treatment: therapeutic diphenylcyclopropenone sensitization with weekly scalp DPC. It was from unfractionated whole blood that total RNA was extracted. Sample: whole blood, taken in connection with sensitization to the hapten diphenylcyclopropenone (DPC). These TCRs come from a woman in her 40s with alopecia areata. Some clones in this sample may be carry-over from other donors' samples.

This clonotype was counted a few times. The gene calls are TRBV12-3 or TRBV12-4 and TRBJ1-1, with unresolved D. CDR3 length: 13 residues. The V end lost 2 bases, the J end lost 11 bases, and 15 bases lay between the germline ends. CDR3 residues: CASSLRTPERAFF. In nucleotides, the CDR3 is TGTGCCAGCAGTTTACGGACCCCCGAACGCGCTTTCTTT.

This clonotype was detected many times. The rearrangement joins TRBV6-1 to TRBJ2-7; 9 positions match TRBD1. The CDR3 has 20 residues. Germline V gives CDR1 MNHNS, CDR2 SASEGT. Germline trimming cut 4 bases from V and 0 bases from J; bases unmatched to any gene: 19. CDR3 residues: CASSGSAGGPGTGNSYEQYF. CDR3 DNA sequence: TGTGCCAGCAGTGGAAGCGCTGGGGGACCCGGGACAGGGAACTCCTACGAGCAGTACTTC.

This clonotype was seen many times. The rearrangement uses TRBV12-3 or TRBV12-4 and TRBJ1-1; D ambiguous. The V end lost 6 bases, the J end lost 3 bases, and 17 bases lay between the germline ends. The CDR3 runs 15 residues. This chain's CDR3 is CASSPVGIGYTEAFF. CDR3 nucleotides: TGTGCCAGCAGCCCAGTGGGTATAGGGTACACTGAAGCTTTCTTT.

The genes are TRBV6-2 or TRBV6-3 and TRBJ2-7, with D perhaps TRBD2 (5 bases). V was clipped by 10 bases and J by 3 bases, with 19 bases between them. Germline-derived CDR1 and CDR2 are MNHEY and SVGEGT. The CDR3 sequence is 14 residues long. The CDR3 sequence: CATHPRGPIYEQYF. In nucleotides, the CDR3 is TGTGCCACCCACCCACGGGGTCCTATCTACGAGCAGTACTTC.

The sample holds many counts of this clonotype. The V gene is TRBV7-2, the J gene TRBJ2-7; possible D gene TRBD1, 6 bases. This CDR3 contains 15 residues. Germline CDR1 reads SGHTA; CDR2 reads FQGNSA. Trimming took 1 base from V and 4 from J, leaving 14 bases between them. The CDR3 region has the DNA TGTGCCAGCAGCTTAGAGTCGGCAGGGGAGTACGAGCAGTACTTC. Its protein is CASSLESAGEYEQYF.

This clonotype was observed many times. This rearrangement joins TRBV28 to TRBJ1-1; no definite D call. The CDR3 runs to 14 residues. Germline CDR1 is MDHEN and CDR2 is SYDVKM. Trimming stripped 7 bases from V and 2 bases from J, with 14 bases between. CDR3 amino acids: CASNTGSGNTEAFF. The CDR3 bases are TGTGCCAGCAACACCGGTTCGGGAAACACTGAAGCTTTCTTT. The variable domain in full, completed from reference TRBV28 and TRBJ1-1, reads DVKVTQSSRYLVKRTGEKVFLECVQDMDHENMFWYRQDPGLGLRLIYFSYDVKMKEKGDIPEGYSVSREKKERFSLILESASTNQTSMYLCASNTGSGNTEAFFGQGTRLTVV.

V usage is TRBV10-3 and J usage is TRBJ1-1; D is unresolved. Trimming stripped 7 bases from V and 1 base from J, with 10 bases between. The CDR3 has 13 amino acids. Per the germline V gene, CDR1 is ENHRY and CDR2 is SYGVKD. The CDR3 DNA is TGTGCCATCAAGGGAGGAGGGAACACTGAAGCTTTCTTT. This translates into CAIKGGGNTEAFF.

The chain employs TRBV7-2 and TRBJ2-7; 9 nucleotides line up with TRBD2. The CDR3 contains 13 residues. Per germline, CDR1 SGHTA and CDR2 FQGNSA. V dropped 5 bases and J dropped 7; count of bases not matched to a gene: 6. CDR3 DNA: TGTGCCAGCAGCCCCAGCGGGGGGTGGGAGCAGTACTTC. This gives the protein CASSPSGGWEQYF.

This clonotype was seen a few times. The chain combines TRBV12-3 or TRBV12-4 with TRBJ2-1, with a possible D match to TRBD2 (6 bases). CDR3 length: 16 amino acids. With 5 bases removed from V and 6 bases from J, the gap between germline ends came to 20 bases. CDR3 sequence (DNA): TGTGCCAGCAGTCCCGGGAGTCGGGTTTCGTCCAATGAGCAGTTCTTC. Translation: CASSPGSRVSSNEQFF.

This clonotype was seen at least ten times. This chain links TRBV9 with TRBJ2-5, with 11 bases that match TRBD1. The V gene end was trimmed by 3 bases and the J gene end by 2 bases; junction bases not matched to a gene: 12. Germline CDR1 is SGDLS and CDR2 is YYNGEE. CDR3 length: 18 residues. The CDR3 DNA is TGTGCCAGCAGCGGCCACCCGGGACAGGGGGTCTATCAAGAGACCCAGTACTTC. Translation gives CASSGHPGQGVYQETQYF.

This clonotype was picked up a small number of times. The rearrangement links TRBV20-1 to TRBJ2-2, with 15 bases identical to TRBD2. CDR1 is DFQATT, CDR2 SNEGSKA, per germline (reference sequence). This CDR3 is built from 18 residues. The V segment lost 5 bases and the J segment 4 bases; nucleotides outside the gene matches: 11. The CDR3 is CSARPGLAGGGGTGELFF. The CDR3 bases are TGCAGTGCTCGTCCGGGACTAGCGGGAGGAGGAGGCACCGGGGAGCTGTTTTTT.

This chain connects TRBV7-9 to TRBJ2-3; TRBD2 matches at 10 bases. Germline V gene data show CDR1 as SEHNR and CDR2 as FQNEAQ (reference sequence). The CDR3 length is 16 residues. After removal of 0 bases from V and 3 bases from J, the junction contained 3 bases not matched to a gene. The CDR3: CASSLASGGRTDTQYF. The CDR3 coding sequence is TGTGCCAGCAGCTTAGCTAGCGGGGGGCGAACAGATACGCAGTATTTT.

V is TRBV19 and J is TRBJ2-1; no clear D gene. Germline CDR1 LNHDA, CDR2 SQIVND (reference sequence). Trimming took 3 bases from V and 4 from J, leaving 13 bases between them. The CDR3 has 15 residues. This CDR3 reads CASSISRQTYNEQFF. The CDR3 bases are TGTGCCAGTAGTATCTCCAGGCAGACTTACAATGAGCAGTTCTTC.

On this clonotype: Since a much larger clone is just one base distant, this may be a read error. The chain links TRBV7-2 to TRBJ2-7; the D gene is possibly TRBD2 (6 bases). V was trimmed by 10 bases and J by 7 bases, leaving 20 bases between them. The CDR3 contains 13 residues. The germline gives CDR1 SGHTA, CDR2 FQGNSA. CDR3 DNA sequence: TGTGCCACCTCAGGGAGGTGGTCGTGGGAGCAGTACTTC. Translation: CATSGRWSWEQYF.

In its sample, this clonotype was seen many times. The chain has TRBV7-2 and TRBJ2-7; 7 bases align to TRBD2. Germline assignment: CDR1 SGHTA and CDR2 FQGNSA. The CDR3 spans 15 residues. V was pared by 5 bases and J by 3 bases, with 10 bases of the junction left unmatched. CDR3 in DNA: TGTGCCAGCAGCGTGCGCCCGGGACTAAACTACGAGCAGTACTTC. Its protein is CASSVRPGLNYEQYF.

A note on this clonotype: The junction differs from germline at one of its ends, possibly a read error. This sequence joins TRBV6-4 and TRBJ1-1; TRBD1 is a possible D gene (5 bases). CDR3 length equals 12 residues. Germline loops: CDR1 MRHNA, CDR2 SNTAGT. CDR3 coding DNA: TGTGCCAGTAGTGGGGTGGGGGCTGAAGCTTTCTTT. Translation gives CASSGVGAEAFF.

This clonotype has at least ten counts. J is TRBJ2-3 and V is TRBV19, with TRBD1 matching 7 bases. This CDR3 region has 14 residues. Germline V CDR1 and CDR2: LNHDA, SQIVND (reference sequence). V lost 4 bases, J lost 4 bases, and 5 bases stayed unmatched. Here the CDR3 reads CASSKTGEPDTQYF. CDR3 nucleotides: TGTGCCAGTAGTAAAACAGGGGAGCCAGATACGCAGTATTTT.

At least ten counts were recorded for this clonotype. The J gene is TRBJ2-7, the V gene TRBV4-3; tentative D call: TRBD2 (6 bases). V shed 0 bases and J shed 2 bases, with 11 bases lying between them. Germline assignment: CDR1 LGHNA and CDR2 YSLEER. The CDR3 runs 15 residues. The CDR3 sequence: CASSQDLTGAYEQYF. The CDR3 coding sequence is TGCGCCAGCAGCCAAGATTTAACGGGGGCCTACGAGCAGTACTTC.